This T cell receptor beta chain originates from a study of memory B cells and T cells in multiple sclerosis. Stimulus-free culture yielded autoproliferating CFSE-dim and non-proliferating CFSE-high T cells, each sequenced separately. Pooled replicate wells came from approximately 50 million CFSE-labeled PBMCs cultured about seven days without stimulus. CFSE at about 0.5 uM labeled the PBMCs, which were then cultured unstimulated. In the case of this clone: Its cognate antigen is unknown.

Findings and caveats of the study: Clone-set sizes differed between compartments, so shared clonotype counts needed normalization.

This CDR3 has 15 residues. Germline lookup yields CDR1 SGHDN and CDR2 FVKESK. V lost 1 base to trimming and J lost 6 bases, with 14 bases between them. TCRdb's table, derived via immunoSEQ multiplex PCR, lists solely in-frame clones and lacks some. The table lists 9,000 to 15,000 clones, roughly 81% of them singletons. What was sequenced was PBMCs from blood kept in culture. The sequence was obtained from a human donor with multiple sclerosis. V gene TRBV14 combines with J gene TRBJ2-3, with D unclear. CDR3 region: CASSQGPRFRDTQYF. CDR3 DNA sequence: TGTGCCAGCAGCCAAGGACCCCGGTTCCGGGATACGCAGTATTTT. Complete variable domain (other parts from reference TRBV14 and TRBJ2-3): EAGVTQFPSHSVIEKGQTVTLRCDPISGHDNLYWYRRVMGKEIKFLLHFVKESKQDESGMPNNRFLAERTGGTYSTLKVQPAELEDSGVYFCASSQGPRFRDTQYFGPGTRLTVL.